A selection of T cell receptor beta chains follows, all from one sample in a study of blood T cell repertoires in COVID-19. Generated by immunoSEQ multiplex PCR, the TCRdb table keeps only in-frame clones and is missing some. Of about 280,000 clones listed, around four fifths are singletons. Sequencing was done on a sample of peripheral blood. These receptors all come from a woman aged 45-65 years who had recovered from COVID-19. CDR3s include the opening cysteine and the closing phenylalanine or tryptophan. A D gene is named only where the DNA matches it firmly. Clone size, where shown, is once, few, many, or a class for clones that have expanded.

DNA: TGTGCCATAGGGACTAGCGGGAGGGTCCGCGAGCAGTACTTC; CDR3: CAIGTSGRVREQYF; D: TRBD2; J: TRBJ2-7; size: -; V: TRBV6-5
DNA: TGTGCCAGCAGTTTCGCGGGGCTGGACACCATATATTTT; CDR3: CASSFAGLDTIYF; D: -; J: TRBJ1-3; size: once; V: TRBV12-3/TRBV12-4
DNA: TGTGCCAGCAGTTACTCCTACCGTCGTGAAAAACTGTTTTTT; CDR3: CASSYSYRREKLFF; D: -; J: TRBJ1-4; size: -; V: TRBV6-5
DNA: TGTGCCAGCAGCACGGGACAGGGGTTTTACGAGCAGTACTTC; CDR3: CASSTGQGFYEQYF; D: TRBD1; J: TRBJ2-7; size: -; V: TRBV7-2
DNA: TGTGCCTGTTCCGTTACCCCCGGCTACGAGCAGTACTTC; CDR3: CACSVTPGYEQYF; D: -; J: TRBJ2-7; size: -; V: TRBV19
DNA: TGTGCCAGTAGTATTCACCTCATCACTAGCGGGATGGCCTACGAGCAGTACTTC; CDR3: CASSIHLITSGMAYEQYF; D: TRBD2; J: TRBJ2-7; size: few; V: TRBV19
DNA: TGTGCCAGCAGCCCGACAGGTCTCGGTGGAAACACCATATATTTT; CDR3: CASSPTGLGGNTIYF; D: -; J: TRBJ1-3; size: -; V: TRBV7-6
DNA: TGTGCCAGCAGTTTTGGCCGCTACAATGAGCAGTTCTTC; CDR3: CASSFGRYNEQFF; D: -; J: TRBJ2-1; size: -; V: TRBV12-3/TRBV12-4
DNA: TGTGCCAGCACCAGCCCGGGACTAGCGGGACGGGAGCAGTACTTC; CDR3: CASTSPGLAGREQYF; D: TRBD2; J: TRBJ2-7; size: -; V: TRBV27
DNA: TGCGCCAGCAGCCAAGATAATAGCCGGACTGAAGCTTTCTTT; CDR3: CASSQDNSRTEAFF; D: -; J: TRBJ1-1; size: -; V: TRBV4-3
DNA: TGTGCCAGCAGTTTTGAGGAAATCGAACCCCAGCATTTT; CDR3: CASSFEEIEPQHF; D: -; J: TRBJ1-5; size: -; V: TRBV28
DNA: TGTGCCAGTAGTCCCCGTGGCGGCTGGATTAAAAACATTCAGTACTTC; CDR3: CASSPRGGWIKNIQYF; D: -; J: TRBJ2-4; size: once; V: TRBV19
DNA: TGTGCCATCCTCTCTGCCGGGACAGATACGCAGTATTTT; CDR3: CAILSAGTDTQYF; D: -; J: TRBJ2-3; size: -; V: TRBV28
DNA: TGTGCCAGCTCCCGACAGGAGCCCCGGAACACTGAAGCTTTCTTT; CDR3: CASSRQEPRNTEAFF; D: -; J: TRBJ1-1; size: -; V: TRBV18
DNA: TGTGCCAGCAGTTACGCGGAGTGGGGGGAGGATCAGCCCCAGCATTTT; CDR3: CASSYAEWGEDQPQHF; D: -; J: TRBJ1-5; size: -; V: TRBV6-6
DNA: TGTGCCAGCAGCCTGGGGGGGGAGAAACTGTTTTTT; CDR3: CASSLGGEKLFF; D: -; J: TRBJ1-4; size: -; V: TRBV28
DNA: TGCGCCAGCAGCCAAGAGTTGTCAGCCCCTAGCGAGCAGTTCTTC; CDR3: CASSQELSAPSEQFF; D: -; J: TRBJ2-1; size: -; V: TRBV4-3
DNA: TGTGCCAGCAGCCAAAGCAGGGATCAGCCCCAGCATTTT; CDR3: CASSQSRDQPQHF; D: -; J: TRBJ1-5; size: few; V: TRBV3-1/TRBV3-2
DNA: TGTGCCAGCAGCTCCTGGTTGGCAGGGGGCTCCCAAGAGACCCAGTACTTC; CDR3: CASSSWLAGGSQETQYF; D: TRBD1; J: TRBJ2-5; size: -; V: TRBV7-2
DNA: TGTGCCAGCAGTTTACCGCTCCAGGGGAACACTGAAGCTTTCTTT; CDR3: CASSLPLQGNTEAFF; D: -; J: TRBJ1-1; size: -; V: TRBV28
DNA: TGTGCCAGCAGCCGCGCGACTAGCGGGCAGTATACGCAGTATTTT; CDR3: CASSRATSGQYTQYF; D: TRBD2; J: TRBJ2-3; size: -; V: TRBV7-2
DNA: TGTGCCAGCAGCTCAAGTGAGCGCAGGGCGGGGACTGAAGCTTTCTTT; CDR3: CASSSSERRAGTEAFF; D: -; J: TRBJ1-1; size: once; V: TRBV3-1/TRBV3-2
DNA: TGTGCCAGCAGCGTACAGGGATTCTATAATTCACCCCTCCACTTT; CDR3: CASSVQGFYNSPLHF; D: -; J: TRBJ1-6; size: -; V: TRBV9
DNA: TGTGCCAGCAGGGGACAGGGGGCTAATCAGCCCCAGCATTTT; CDR3: CASRGQGANQPQHF; D: TRBD1; J: TRBJ1-5; size: -; V: TRBV6-5
DNA: TGTGCCAGCAGTTTATCTTCTAGCGGGAGGGCCAGGAGCTCCTACGAGCAGTACTTC; CDR3: CASSLSSSGRARSSYEQYF; D: TRBD2; J: TRBJ2-7; size: once; V: TRBV27
DNA: TGTGCCAGCAGTCAGGAGGGCCCAGGAGCTTTCTTT; CDR3: CASSQEGPGAFF; D: -; J: TRBJ1-1; size: few; V: TRBV28
DNA: TGTGCCAGCAGTGAAGGTGGAACAGGGTATAATCAGCCCCAGCATTTT; CDR3: CASSEGGTGYNQPQHF; D: -; J: TRBJ1-5; size: -; V: TRBV2
DNA: TGTGCCAGCAGCTTAGTGTACGGGTCGGGGGACACTGAAGCTTTCTTT; CDR3: CASSLVYGSGDTEAFF; D: -; J: TRBJ1-1; size: -; V: TRBV7-2
DNA: TGTGCCAGCAGCTTGAGGGGCTTAGCGGGGGGGCGTATTCAGTACTTC; CDR3: CASSLRGLAGGRIQYF; D: TRBD2; J: TRBJ2-4; size: -; V: TRBV5-4
DNA: TGTGCCAGCAGCCCAGGGGCAGGGGAGCAGTACTTC; CDR3: CASSPGAGEQYF; D: -; J: TRBJ2-7; size: -; V: TRBV11-3
DNA: TGTGCCACCAGTGATACAGGACAGGGGGGAGGTGAGACCCAGTACTTC; CDR3: CATSDTGQGGGETQYF; D: TRBD1; J: TRBJ2-5; size: -; V: TRBV24-1
DNA: TGTGCCAGCAGTTACTCGTTCAGGGCTGGCTATGGCTACACCTTC; CDR3: CASSYSFRAGYGYTF; D: -; J: TRBJ1-2; size: -; V: TRBV6-6
DNA: TGTGCCAGCAGCTTGGCGGTTAGGACAGGGGGCGACGAGCAGTACTTC; CDR3: CASSLAVRTGGDEQYF; D: TRBD1; J: TRBJ2-7; size: -; V: TRBV5-8
DNA: TGTGCCAGCAGCCTTGCCCCCCCTCGATATAATGTAGAGTTCTTC; CDR3: CASSLAPPRYNVEFF; D: -; J: TRBJ2-1; size: -; V: TRBV28
DNA: TGTGCCAGCAGCTTAGGGGTGGCGGACTACTACAATGAGCAGTTCTTC; CDR3: CASSLGVADYYNEQFF; D: -; J: TRBJ2-1; size: -; V: TRBV7-3
DNA: TGTGCCAGCAGTTTGTCTGGCACCGGGGTGAATTCACCCCTCCACTTT; CDR3: CASSLSGTGVNSPLHF; D: -; J: TRBJ1-6; size: -; V: TRBV28
DNA: TGTGCCAGCAGCGCGGGACTAGCGGGGATTAGCTCCTACAATGAGCAGTTCTTC; CDR3: CASSAGLAGISSYNEQFF; D: TRBD2; J: TRBJ2-1; size: -; V: TRBV9
DNA: TGCGCCAGCAGCTTGGAGACAGGGGGCACTCGCGGCTACACCTTC; CDR3: CASSLETGGTRGYTF; D: TRBD1; J: TRBJ1-2; size: few; V: TRBV5-1
DNA: TGTGCCAGCAGTGAAATGAACAGTGGTGAAAAACTGTTTTTT; CDR3: CASSEMNSGEKLFF; D: -; J: TRBJ1-4; size: few; V: TRBV2
DNA: TGTGCCAGCAGCGAACCGACTGGCACTGAAGCTTTCTTT; CDR3: CASSEPTGTEAFF; D: -; J: TRBJ1-1; size: -; V: TRBV5-5
DNA: TGTGCCAGCAGTCCGCCGGGGATAGCTAACTATGGCTACACCTTC; CDR3: CASSPPGIANYGYTF; D: -; J: TRBJ1-2; size: -; V: TRBV6-5
DNA: TGTGCCAGCAAAAGGGGGGGGGAGACCCAGTACTTC; CDR3: CASKRGGETQYF; D: -; J: TRBJ2-5; size: -; V: TRBV12-3/TRBV12-4
DNA: TGTGCCAGCAGCTTTGCCCCCGGGCCAGCGGGGTACTACGAGCAGTACTTC; CDR3: CASSFAPGPAGYYEQYF; D: -; J: TRBJ2-7; size: -; V: TRBV12-1
DNA: TGCGCCAGCAGCTTCCTCCATTTCGCGGGTAGTGAGGGAAACACCATATATTTT; CDR3: CASSFLHFAGSEGNTIYF; D: -; J: TRBJ1-3; size: -; V: TRBV5-1
DNA: TGTGCCAGCAGCCAGACAGGGACGCCTAACTATGGCTACACCTTC; CDR3: CASSQTGTPNYGYTF; D: TRBD1; J: TRBJ1-2; size: -; V: TRBV3-1/TRBV3-2
DNA: TGTGCCAGCAGTTTAAGGTTCTGGGGCGCCTACTATGGCTACACCTTC; CDR3: CASSLRFWGAYYGYTF; D: -; J: TRBJ1-2; size: -; V: TRBV28
DNA: TGTGCCACCAGCAGAGGCAGTACAGGGCCAAGCTCTGGAAACACCATATATTTT; CDR3: CATSRGSTGPSSGNTIYF; D: -; J: TRBJ1-3; size: -; V: TRBV15
DNA: TGTGCCAGCAGCAGACTGGACAGGTCCGGCTACACCTTC; CDR3: CASSRLDRSGYTF; D: TRBD1; J: TRBJ1-2; size: -; V: TRBV13
DNA: TGTGCCAGCCATGGCGCGGGAGGGCCGGAAGATACGCAGTATTTT; CDR3: CASHGAGGPEDTQYF; D: TRBD2; J: TRBJ2-3; size: -; V: TRBV6-5
DNA: TGTGCCAGCAGCGTAGGGCGGTTAAACACAGATACGCAGTATTTT; CDR3: CASSVGRLNTDTQYF; D: -; J: TRBJ2-3; size: -; V: TRBV9
DNA: TGTGCCAGTAAGTCGGGACAGGGTAACACTGAAGCTTTCTTT; CDR3: CASKSGQGNTEAFF; D: TRBD1; J: TRBJ1-1; size: -; V: TRBV19
DNA: TGTGCCAGCAGTCCCCGGGACAGGGGCCTCGAGCAGTACTTC; CDR3: CASSPRDRGLEQYF; D: TRBD1; J: TRBJ2-7; size: -; V: TRBV6-5
DNA: TGTGCCAGCAGCTTAGTTCGGGGGATTGGGGCTGAAGCTTTCTTT; CDR3: CASSLVRGIGAEAFF; D: -; J: TRBJ1-1; size: -; V: TRBV13
DNA: TGTGCCAGCAGACAGGAGACCCAGTACTTC; CDR3: CASRQETQYF; D: -; J: TRBJ2-5; size: once; V: TRBV28
DNA: TGTGCCAGCAGCTCTCCGGGACAGGGGGCTGGAGATACGCAGTATTTT; CDR3: CASSSPGQGAGDTQYF; D: TRBD1; J: TRBJ2-3; size: -; V: TRBV7-3
DNA: TGCGCCAGCAGCCCATGGAGTACCTCTGGAAACACCATATATTTT; CDR3: CASSPWSTSGNTIYF; D: -; J: TRBJ1-3; size: -; V: TRBV4-1
DNA: TGTGCCTGTAGTATTGGGACCGGGGCGGGGGGGGAGCAGTTCTTC; CDR3: CACSIGTGAGGEQFF; D: TRBD2; J: TRBJ2-1; size: -; V: TRBV19